Below, one T cell receptor (beta chain) is given with its context. The antigen remains undetermined. The sample belongs to a study of T cell responses to AZD1222 COVID-19 vaccine. Study-level results: Spike-specific TCR depth and breadth grew after two AZD1222 doses. Females made up more of the donors, who were largely white British, and clonal diversity may have come out too low. Only after the peak T cell response were repertoires sampled.

Repertoires were generated with immunoSEQ multiplex PCR, while TCRdb's copy carries only in-frame clones and drops some. This table holds roughly 93,000 clones, 80% to 90% found once. CDR1 PRHDT and CDR2 FYEKMQ come from the germline V gene (reference sequence). This CDR3 is built from 14 residues. V shed 6 bases and J 5 bases; nucleotides not matched to a gene: 9. The V call is TRBV13, the J call TRBJ1-1, with 7 bases aligning to TRBD1. Sequencing used peripheral blood, obtained on day 0 of AZD1222 vaccination. This receptor was taken from an adult in good health. This CDR3 reads CASRQEGAVTEAFF. CDR3 sequence (DNA): TGTGCCAGCAGACAGGAGGGGGCAGTGACTGAAGCTTTCTTT.